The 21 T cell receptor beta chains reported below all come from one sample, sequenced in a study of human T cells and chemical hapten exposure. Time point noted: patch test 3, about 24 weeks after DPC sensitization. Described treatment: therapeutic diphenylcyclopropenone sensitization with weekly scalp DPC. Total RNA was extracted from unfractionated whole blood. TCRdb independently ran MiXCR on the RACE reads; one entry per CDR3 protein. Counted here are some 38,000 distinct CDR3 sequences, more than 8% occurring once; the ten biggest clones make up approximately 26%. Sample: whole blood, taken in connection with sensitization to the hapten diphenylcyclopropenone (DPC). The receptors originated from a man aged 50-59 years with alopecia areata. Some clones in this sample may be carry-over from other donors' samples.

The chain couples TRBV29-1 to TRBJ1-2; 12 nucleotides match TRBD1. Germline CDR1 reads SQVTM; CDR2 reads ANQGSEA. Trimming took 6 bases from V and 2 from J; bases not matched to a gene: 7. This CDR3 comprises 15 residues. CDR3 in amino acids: CSVPGTGGMNYGYTF. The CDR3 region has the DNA TGCAGCGTACCCGGGACAGGGGGCATGAACTATGGCTACACCTTC.

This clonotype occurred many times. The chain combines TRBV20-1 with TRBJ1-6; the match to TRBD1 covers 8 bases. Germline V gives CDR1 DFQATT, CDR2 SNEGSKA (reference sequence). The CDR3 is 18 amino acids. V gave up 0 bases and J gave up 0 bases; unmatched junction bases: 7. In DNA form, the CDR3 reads TGCAGTGCTAGAGACCGGAGGACAGGGAGCTCCTATAATTCACCCCTCCACTTT. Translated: CSARDRRTGSSYNSPLHF.

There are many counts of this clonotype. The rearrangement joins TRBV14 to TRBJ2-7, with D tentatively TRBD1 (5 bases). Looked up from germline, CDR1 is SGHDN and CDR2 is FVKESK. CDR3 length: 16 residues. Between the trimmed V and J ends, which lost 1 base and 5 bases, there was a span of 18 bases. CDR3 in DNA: TGTGCCAGCAGCCAAGGAAACGGCAGGGCAAAAAACGAGCAGTACTTC. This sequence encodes CASSQGNGRAKNEQYF.

The CDR3 spells CASRRTGGHGYTF. DNA for the CDR3: TGTGCCAGCAGAAGGACAGGGGGCCACGGCTACACCTTC. The chain has TRBV6-5 and TRBJ1-2, with 11 bases identical to TRBD1. Trimming at V came to 6 bases and at J to 8 bases, leaving 5 bases not matched to a gene. The CDR3 extends over 13 amino acids. Germline V gene lookup returns CDR1 MNHEY and CDR2 SVGAGI.

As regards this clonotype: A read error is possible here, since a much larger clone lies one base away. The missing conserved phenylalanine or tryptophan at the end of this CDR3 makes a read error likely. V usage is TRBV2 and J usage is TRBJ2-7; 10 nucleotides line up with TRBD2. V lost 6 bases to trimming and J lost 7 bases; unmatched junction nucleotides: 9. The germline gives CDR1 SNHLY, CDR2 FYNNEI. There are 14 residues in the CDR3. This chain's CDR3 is CASSKREGLREQYY. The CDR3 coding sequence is TGTGCCAGCAGCAAGCGGGAGGGCCTCCGGGAGCAGTACTAC.

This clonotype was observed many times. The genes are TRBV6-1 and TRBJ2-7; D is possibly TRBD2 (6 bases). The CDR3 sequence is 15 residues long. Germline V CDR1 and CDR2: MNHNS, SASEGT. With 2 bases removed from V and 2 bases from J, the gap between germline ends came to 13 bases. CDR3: CASSEWVRGPYEQYF. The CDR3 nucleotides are TGTGCCAGCAGTGAATGGGTGCGGGGTCCCTACGAGCAGTACTTC.

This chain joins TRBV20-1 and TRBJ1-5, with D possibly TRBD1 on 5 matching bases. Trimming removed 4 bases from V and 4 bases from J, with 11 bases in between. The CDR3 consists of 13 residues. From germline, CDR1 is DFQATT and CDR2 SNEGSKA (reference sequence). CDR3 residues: CSANRGLNQPQHF. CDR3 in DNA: TGCAGTGCTAACCGGGGACTTAATCAGCCCCAGCATTTT.

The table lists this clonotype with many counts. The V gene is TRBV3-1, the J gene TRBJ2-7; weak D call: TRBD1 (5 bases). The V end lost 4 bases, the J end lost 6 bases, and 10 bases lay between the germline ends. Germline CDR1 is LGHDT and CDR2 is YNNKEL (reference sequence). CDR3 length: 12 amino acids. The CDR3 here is CASSPQGAEQYF. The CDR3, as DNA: TGTGCCAGCAGCCCGCAGGGCGCCGAGCAGTACTTC.

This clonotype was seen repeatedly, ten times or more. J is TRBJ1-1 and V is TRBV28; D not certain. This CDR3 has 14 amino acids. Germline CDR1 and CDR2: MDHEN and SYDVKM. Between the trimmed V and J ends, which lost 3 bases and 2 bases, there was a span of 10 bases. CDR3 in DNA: TGTGCCAGCAGTTTTTTTTCGGACAACACTGAAGCTTTCTTT. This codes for CASSFFSDNTEAFF.

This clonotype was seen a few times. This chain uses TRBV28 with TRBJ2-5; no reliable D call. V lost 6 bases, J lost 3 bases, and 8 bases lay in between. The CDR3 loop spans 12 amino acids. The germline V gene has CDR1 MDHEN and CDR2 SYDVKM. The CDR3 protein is CASSLIKETQYF. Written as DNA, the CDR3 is TGTGCCAGCAGCCTAATAAAAGAGACCCAGTACTTC.

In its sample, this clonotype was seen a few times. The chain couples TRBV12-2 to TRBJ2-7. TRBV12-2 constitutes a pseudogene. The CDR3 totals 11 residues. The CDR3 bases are TGTGCAAGTCGCTTTCCGTACGAGCAGTACTTC. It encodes CASRFPYEQYF.

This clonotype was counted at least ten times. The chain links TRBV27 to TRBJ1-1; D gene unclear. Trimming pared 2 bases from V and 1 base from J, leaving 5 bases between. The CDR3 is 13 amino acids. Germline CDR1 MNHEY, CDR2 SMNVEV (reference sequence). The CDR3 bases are TGTGCCAGCAGTTTAGTACAGAACACTGAAGCTTTCTTT. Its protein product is CASSLVQNTEAFF.

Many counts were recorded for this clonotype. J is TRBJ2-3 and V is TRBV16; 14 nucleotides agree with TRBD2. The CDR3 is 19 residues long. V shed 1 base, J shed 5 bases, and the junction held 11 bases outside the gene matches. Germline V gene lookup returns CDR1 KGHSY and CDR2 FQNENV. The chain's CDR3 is CASSQWMVTSGRARDTQYF. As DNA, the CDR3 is TGTGCCAGCAGCCAATGGATGGTGACTAGCGGGAGGGCCAGAGATACGCAGTATTTT.

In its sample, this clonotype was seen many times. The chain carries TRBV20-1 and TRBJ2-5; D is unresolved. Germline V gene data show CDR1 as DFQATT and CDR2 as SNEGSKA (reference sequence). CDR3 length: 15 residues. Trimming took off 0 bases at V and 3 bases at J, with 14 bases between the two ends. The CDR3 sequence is CSARDSSSPKETQYF. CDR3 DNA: TGCAGTGCTAGAGATTCCTCGTCACCCAAAGAGACCCAGTACTTC.

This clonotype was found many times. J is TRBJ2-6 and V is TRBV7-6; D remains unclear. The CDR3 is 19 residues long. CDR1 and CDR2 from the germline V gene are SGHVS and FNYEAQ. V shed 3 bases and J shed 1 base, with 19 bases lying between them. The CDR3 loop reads CASSLQGVETISGANVLTF. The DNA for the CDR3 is TGTGCCAGCAGCTTGCAAGGAGTGGAAACAATATCTGGGGCCAACGTCCTGACTTTC.

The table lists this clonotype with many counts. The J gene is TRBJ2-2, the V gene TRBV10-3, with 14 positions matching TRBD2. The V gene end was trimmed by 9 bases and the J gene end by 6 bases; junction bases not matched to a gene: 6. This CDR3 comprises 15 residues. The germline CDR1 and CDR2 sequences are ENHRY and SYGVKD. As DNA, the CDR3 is TGTGCCATAAGAGGACTAGCGGGAGGAGCCGGGGAGCTGTTTTTT. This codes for CAIRGLAGGAGELFF.

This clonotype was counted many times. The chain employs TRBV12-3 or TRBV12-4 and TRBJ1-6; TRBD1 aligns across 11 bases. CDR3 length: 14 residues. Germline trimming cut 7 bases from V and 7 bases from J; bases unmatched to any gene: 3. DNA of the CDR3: TGTGCCAGCACTCGGGACAGGGGGAATTCACCCCTCCACTTT. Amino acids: CASTRDRGNSPLHF.

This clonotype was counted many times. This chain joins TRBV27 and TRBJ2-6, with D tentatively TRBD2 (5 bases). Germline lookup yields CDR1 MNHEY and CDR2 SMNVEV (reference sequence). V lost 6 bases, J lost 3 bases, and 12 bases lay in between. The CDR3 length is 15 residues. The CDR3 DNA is TGTGCCAGCAGATTGACAACTAGTGGGGCCAACGTCCTGACTTTC. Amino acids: CASRLTTSGANVLTF. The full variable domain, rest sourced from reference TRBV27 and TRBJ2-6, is EAQVTQNPRYLITVTGKKLTVTCSQNMNHEYMSWYRQDPGLGLRQIYYSMNVEVTDKGDVPEGYKVSRKEKRNFPLILESPSPNQTSLYFCASRLTTSGANVLTFGAGSRLTVL.

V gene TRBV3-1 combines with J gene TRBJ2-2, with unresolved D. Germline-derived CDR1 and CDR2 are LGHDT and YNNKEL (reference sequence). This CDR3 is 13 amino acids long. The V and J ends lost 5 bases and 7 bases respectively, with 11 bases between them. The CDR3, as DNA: TGTGCCAGCAGCGCTGAGAGTGTCGGGGAGCTGTTTTTT. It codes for CASSAESVGELFF.

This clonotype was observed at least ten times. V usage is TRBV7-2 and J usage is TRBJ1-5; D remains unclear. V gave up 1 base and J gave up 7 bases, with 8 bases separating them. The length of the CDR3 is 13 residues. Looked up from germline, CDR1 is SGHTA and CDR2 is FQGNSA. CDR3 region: CASSLDLAQPQHF. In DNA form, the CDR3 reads TGTGCCAGCAGCTTAGATCTGGCCCAGCCCCAGCATTTT.

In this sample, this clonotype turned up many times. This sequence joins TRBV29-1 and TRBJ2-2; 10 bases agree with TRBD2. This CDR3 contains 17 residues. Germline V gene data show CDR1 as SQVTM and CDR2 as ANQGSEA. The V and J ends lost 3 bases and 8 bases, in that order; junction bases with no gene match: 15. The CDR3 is CSVDGFLAGEGIGELFF. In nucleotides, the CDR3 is TGCAGCGTTGATGGTTTCCTAGCGGGAGAGGGGATAGGGGAGCTGTTTTTT.